Listed below are T cell receptor beta chains from one sample, sequenced in a study of OX40 agonist ivuxolimab in advanced cancers. Assay: immunoSEQ multiplex PCR; the TCRdb copy retains only in-frame clones and omits some. Among tens of thousands of clones, around four fifths were seen once, and the ten largest hold around 13%. Source: CD4+ or CD8+ T cells sorted from blood, taken in a trial of the OX40 agonist ivuxolimab. The origin of the receptors is an adult with an advanced solid tumor such as melanoma, head and neck, liver or kidney cancer. Both conserved end residues are part of each CDR3. Each record gives: D gene, J gene, V gene, clone size, CDR3 protein, CDR3 DNA. D genes are given only for firm matches. Some rows have no size entry. The others give once, few or many, or a class for an expanded clone.

TRBD2	TRBJ2-2	TRBV6-5	.	CASGRREDTGELFF	TGTGCCAGCGGAAGGCGGGAGGACACCGGGGAGCTGTTTTTT
.	TRBJ1-3	TRBV27	.	CASSSGVGNTIYF	TGTGCCAGCAGTTCAGGGGTTGGAAACACCATATATTTT
.	TRBJ2-7	TRBV9	once	CASSVGGDWTYEQYF	TGTGCCAGCAGCGTAGGGGGGGACTGGACCTACGAGCAGTACTTC
.	TRBJ1-3	TRBV6-5	.	CASSYLWGAEGNTIYF	TGTGCCAGCAGTTACCTGTGGGGGGCGGAAGGAAACACCATATATTTT
.	TRBJ1-1	TRBV6-5	.	CASTRGGYTEAFF	TGTGCCAGCACGCGGGGAGGGTACACTGAAGCTTTCTTT
TRBD2	TRBJ2-7	TRBV11-2	once	CASSSDLAGGYEQYF	TGTGCCAGCAGCTCCGATTTAGCGGGAGGCTACGAGCAGTACTTC
.	TRBJ1-6	TRBV19	few	CASSTSEVSPLHF	TGTGCCAGTAGTACATCGGAGGTTTCACCCCTCCACTTT
.	TRBJ2-2	TRBV2	.	CASSRTANTGELFF	TGTGCCAGCAGTAGGACGGCGAACACCGGGGAGCTGTTTTTT
.	TRBJ2-1	TRBV2	.	CASSDGASYNEQFF	TGTGCCAGCAGTGACGGGGCCTCCTACAATGAGCAGTTCTTC
.	TRBJ1-1	TRBV18	.	CASSPGGGETEAFF	TGTGCCAGCTCACCGGGAGGGGGAGAAACTGAAGCTTTCTTT
TRBD2	TRBJ2-1	TRBV2	.	CASGLAGANEQFF	TGTGCCAGCGGACTAGCGGGAGCCAATGAGCAGTTCTTC
TRBD1	TRBJ2-1	TRBV5-1	.	CASSRLGQGAGNEQFF	TGCGCCAGCAGCCGGCTGGGGCAGGGGGCGGGAAATGAGCAGTTCTTC
TRBD2	TRBJ2-1	TRBV9	few	CASSGTSAYEQFF	TGTGCCAGCAGCGGGACTAGCGCATATGAGCAGTTCTTC
.	TRBJ2-1	TRBV7-2	.	CAIELRGGPFLYNEQFF	TGTGCCATCGAACTTAGGGGCGGCCCCTTCCTATATAATGAGCAGTTCTTC
.	TRBJ2-7	TRBV7-9	.	CASSSGQSLGEQYF	TGTGCCAGCAGCTCTGGACAATCCCTAGGCGAGCAGTACTTC
.	TRBJ2-1	TRBV14	.	CASSQDILLNEQFF	TGTGCCAGCAGCCAAGACATACTTCTCAATGAGCAGTTCTTC
.	TRBJ2-3	TRBV9	.	CASSPQADTQYF	TGTGCCAGCAGCCCCCAGGCAGATACGCAGTATTTT
TRBD2	TRBJ2-3	TRBV5-1	.	CASSLGLAGAGDTQYF	TGCGCCAGCAGCTTGGGACTAGCGGGAGCCGGGGATACGCAGTATTTT
.	TRBJ1-1	TRBV2	.	CASRAAVNTEAFF	TGTGCCAGCAGGGCGGCAGTGAACACTGAAGCTTTCTTT
TRBD1	TRBJ2-5	TRBV29-1	.	CSVEDGAGTGIIETQYF	TGCAGCGTTGAAGATGGAGCGGGGACAGGGATCATCGAGACCCAGTACTTC
TRBD1	TRBJ1-4	TRBV28	.	CASSLPTGGKEKLFF	TGTGCCAGCAGTTTGCCGACAGGGGGGAAGGAAAAACTGTTTTTT
TRBD1	TRBJ1-4	TRBV15	.	CATSRERTGGLINEKLFF	TGTGCCACCAGCAGAGAAAGGACAGGGGGCTTAATTAATGAAAAACTGTTTTTT
.	TRBJ2-5	TRBV5-8	.	CASSPTGQETQYF	TGTGCCAGCAGCCCGACAGGTCAAGAGACCCAGTACTTC
TRBD1	TRBJ2-5	TRBV28	.	CASSLSGQGLEETQYF	TGTGCCAGCAGTTTATCGGGACAGGGTCTTGAAGAGACCCAGTACTTC
TRBD1	TRBJ2-7	TRBV6-5	.	CASSSNRPGQGSEQYF	TGTGCCAGCAGTTCGAACCGACCGGGACAGGGATCCGAGCAGTACTTC
.	TRBJ2-5	TRBV9	.	CASSVGSETQYF	TGTGCCAGCAGCGTAGGTAGTGAGACCCAGTACTTC
.	TRBJ1-4	TRBV28	.	CASSLQGRSEKLFF	TGTGCCAGCAGTTTACAGGGAAGGAGCGAAAAACTGTTTTTT
.	TRBJ2-5	TRBV19	.	CASSNRDFQETQYF	TGTGCCAGTAGTAACCGAGACTTCCAAGAGACCCAGTACTTC
TRBD1	TRBJ2-7	TRBV27	.	CASSWGTGGETYEQYF	TGTGCCAGCAGTTGGGGGACAGGGGGAGAGACCTACGAGCAGTACTTC
.	TRBJ2-3	TRBV7-6	.	CASSSESGTQYF	TGTGCCAGCAGCTCGGAAAGTGGTACGCAGTATTTT
.	TRBJ2-1	TRBV7-9	.	CASSFSVDEQFF	TGTGCCAGCAGCTTTAGTGTGGATGAGCAGTTCTTC
.	TRBJ2-2	TRBV7-9	.	CASSFGNTGELFF	TGTGCCAGCAGCTTCGGGAACACCGGGGAGCTGTTTTTT
.	TRBJ2-6	TRBV19	.	CAVYWGSSGANVLTF	TGTGCCGTTTATTGGGGGTCCTCTGGGGCCAACGTCCTGACTTTC
.	TRBJ1-1	TRBV7-2	.	CASSLPTRGAEAFF	TGTGCCAGCAGCCTCCCGACCCGAGGGGCTGAAGCTTTCTTT
TRBD1	TRBJ1-5	TRBV10-3	.	CATKPGQGNQPQHF	TGTGCCACAAAACCGGGACAGGGCAATCAGCCCCAGCATTTT
.	TRBJ2-5	TRBV2	.	CASGSRGQVGETQYF	TGTGCCAGCGGGTCTCGGGGCCAGGTGGGAGAGACCCAGTACTTC
TRBD1	TRBJ2-7	TRBV28	.	CASSLAAGGSYEQYF	TGTGCCAGCAGTTTAGCGGCAGGGGGTTCCTACGAGCAGTACTTC
.	TRBJ1-2	TRBV6-5	.	CASSYLPGSNYGYTF	TGTGCCAGCAGTTATCTGCCGGGAAGCAACTATGGCTACACCTTC
.	TRBJ1-1	TRBV28	.	CASSLTFSGTEAFF	TGTGCCAGCAGTTTGACTTTCTCGGGCACTGAAGCTTTCTTT
.	TRBJ2-1	TRBV6-1	.	CASSPYNEQFF	TGTGCCAGCAGCCCATACAATGAGCAGTTCTTC
.	TRBJ2-7	TRBV2	.	CASSDWRARTYEQYF	TGTGCCAGCAGTGATTGGAGGGCCAGGACCTACGAGCAGTACTTC
TRBD2	TRBJ2-3	TRBV5-1	.	CASSPGLAGDGADTQYF	TGCGCCAGCAGCCCCGGACTAGCGGGAGATGGTGCAGATACGCAGTATTTT
.	TRBJ2-6	TRBV30	.	CAWTRSGANVLTF	TGTGCCTGGACGCGCTCTGGGGCCAACGTCCTGACTTTC
TRBD1	TRBJ2-1	TRBV5-1	.	CASSASGQGYNEQFF	TGCGCCAGCAGCGCCTCGGGACAGGGGTACAATGAGCAGTTCTTC
TRBD2	TRBJ2-3	TRBV18	.	CASSPQYSGMTDTQYF	TGTGCCAGCTCACCACAATATAGCGGGATGACAGATACGCAGTATTTT
TRBD2	TRBJ2-7	TRBV6-1	.	CASFREASYEQYF	TGTGCCAGCTTCCGGGAGGCGTCCTACGAGCAGTACTTC
TRBD2	TRBJ2-1	TRBV28	.	CASSSPGLAGEDEQFF	TGTGCCAGCAGCTCCCCGGGACTAGCGGGGGAGGATGAGCAGTTCTTC
.	TRBJ2-7	TRBV5-8	few	CASSLREQYF	TGTGCCAGCAGCTTGCGGGAGCAGTACTTC
.	TRBJ2-6	TRBV7-6	.	CASSLAGANVLTF	TGTGCCAGCAGCTTAGCTGGGGCCAACGTCCTGACTTTC
.	TRBJ1-1	TRBV21-1	few	CASSKSATGSLRMPEAFF	TGTGCCAGCAGCAAATCAGCGACAGGGTCCCTACGGATGCCTGAAGCTTTCTTT
.	TRBJ2-5	TRBV6-1	.	CAGAMDGETQYF	TGTGCCGGCGCAATGGACGGAGAGACCCAGTACTTC
.	TRBJ1-1	TRBV18	.	CASSGGVNTEAFF	TGTGCCAGCTCAGGCGGGGTGAACACTGAAGCTTTCTTT
.	TRBJ2-7	TRBV27	once	CASSFSGSYEQYF	TGTGCCAGCAGTTTTTCCGGCTCCTACGAGCAGTACTTC
.	TRBJ2-1	TRBV15	.	CATGEQPPYNEQFF	TGTGCCACCGGGGAGCAGCCCCCCTACAATGAGCAGTTCTTC
TRBD2	TRBJ2-1	TRBV14	.	CASSPPGTSLHEQFF	TGTGCCAGCAGCCCGCCCGGGACTAGTTTGCATGAGCAGTTCTTC
.	TRBJ1-1	TRBV5-4	.	CASSLLARDNNEAFF	TGTGCCAGCAGCTTGCTGGCAAGGGATAATAATGAAGCTTTCTTT
TRBD1	TRBJ2-3	TRBV27	.	CASSAGQGRTADTQYF	TGTGCCAGCAGTGCGGGACAGGGACGCACAGCAGATACGCAGTATTTT
TRBD2	TRBJ2-1	TRBV7-9	.	CASSWGGAGLDNEQFF	TGTGCCAGCAGCTGGGGAGGGGCGGGACTGGACAATGAGCAGTTCTTC